This T cell receptor (beta chain) was captured in a study of regulatory T cells in long-lasting Graves disease. In the study overall: Freshly diagnosed Graves' patients had used antithyroid drugs for under 3 months.

Study-level findings and limits: Owing to a sample size that was small, accuracy may have been reduced. Persistent Graves' patients showed reduced TCR diversity versus newly diagnosed patients.

V lost 6 bases and J lost 2, with 14 bases in between. Germline V gene data show CDR1 as MDHEN and CDR2 as SYDVKM. The CDR3 is 14 amino acids. The table lists this clonotype with many counts. The target antigen is unknown. The time point here: newly diagnosed GD, antithyroid drugs for less than 3 months. The TCR library was made from RNA extracted from PBMCs. American Thyroid Association guidelines defined how Graves' disease was diagnosed. Assembly of TCR beta libraries relied on iRepertoire HTBI primers together with Arm-PCR of CDR3 regions. Each CDR3 protein is one row after TCRdb ran MiXCR on the multiplex PCR reads. Of around 330,000 distinct CDR3 sequences listed, under 20% are singletons.

The TCR sequence derives from a female donor with Graves disease. The chain carries TRBV28 and TRBJ2-7; D is ambiguous. Sequencing was performed on peripheral blood mononuclear cells (PBMCs), taken at new diagnosis, from a patient treated with antithyroid drugs. The DNA for the CDR3 is TGTGCCAGCAGCACCATTTGGGGTCCCTACGAGCAGTACTTC. Its translation: CASSTIWGPYEQYF.